Listed here are 8 T cell receptor beta chains from one sample, sequenced in a study of tumor-infiltrating lymphocytes in primary liver carcinoma. The tissue used was unsorted bulk material of about 19-33 mg. RNA and DNA were co-extracted from it with the AllPrep DNA/RNA mini kit. With around 520 ng total RNA as template and a constant-region primer, TCR beta cDNA was made. Three rounds of nested multiplex PCR with slightly modified ARM-PCR produced TCR beta libraries. A C-beta reverse primer and TRBV1-TRBV30 forward primers served in each of the first two PCR rounds, at about 10 cycles apiece. TCRdb reprocessed the multiplex PCR reads with MiXCR, giving one entry per CDR3 protein. The repertoire has just under 95,000 distinct CDR3 sequences, around 70% of them found once; the top ten carry approximately 30%. Material: tumor-adjacent normal liver tissue. Source of these receptors: a man aged 35-49 years with primary liver carcinoma and hepatitis B virus infection.

Points on this clonotype: Being one base from a much bigger clone, this may be a read error. The chain has TRBV5-4 and TRBJ2-7; 12 bases match TRBD2. This CDR3 is built from 15 residues. Germline V gene data show CDR1 as SGHNT and CDR2 as YYREEE (reference sequence). DNA for the CDR3: TGTGGCAGCAGCCCCTGGACTAGCGGGAAATACGAGCAGTACTTC. This sequence encodes CGSSPWTSGKYEQYF.

This clonotype appeared once. J is TRBJ2-2 and V is TRBV4-1; D might be TRBD1 (6 bases). Looked up from germline, CDR1 is MGHRA and CDR2 is YSYEKL. Trimming pared 8 bases from V and 3 bases from J, leaving 22 bases between. CDR3 length equals 17 residues. CDR3 in DNA: TGCGCCAGCGGTCCGAGGTTCTGGGACACAGACACCGGGGAGCTGTTTTTT. Its protein product is CASGPRFWDTDTGELFF.

Ten or more counts support this clonotype. The chain recombines TRBV10-3 with TRBJ2-3, with TRBD1 matching 8 bases. The V and J ends lost 7 bases and 1 base, in that order; junction bases with no gene match: 7. Germline CDR1 ENHRY, CDR2 SYGVKD. The CDR3 loop spans 15 amino acids. The CDR3 coding sequence is TGTGCCATCACCCCGGGACAGGCTCGCACAGATACGCAGTATTTT. The encoded protein is CAITPGQARTDTQYF.

This clonotype ranks as medium-sized. V and J are TRBV6-5 and TRBJ2-1, with D perhaps TRBD2 (5 bases). CDR1 and CDR2 from the germline V gene are MNHEY and SVGAGI. The CDR3 has 15 residues. The germline V and J ends were trimmed by 2 bases and 2 bases, with 10 bases remaining between them. The CDR3 region is CASSYRTATYNEQFF. CDR3 in DNA: TGTGCCAGCAGTTACCGGACTGCTACCTACAATGAGCAGTTCTTC.

This clonotype occurred many times. The gene calls are TRBV6-1 and TRBJ2-7; TRBD1 matches at 7 bases. In germline, CDR1 is MNHNS, CDR2 SASEGT. Germline trimming cut 8 bases from V and 0 bases from J; bases unmatched to any gene: 7. CDR3 length equals 14 residues. CDR3 amino acids: CASAEGQSSYEQYF. CDR3 coding DNA: TGTGCCAGCGCCGAGGGACAGTCCTCCTACGAGCAGTACTTC.

This clonotype was recorded only once. The gene calls are TRBV6-1 and TRBJ2-5; D is undetermined. CDR1 is MNHNS and CDR2 is SASEGT in the germline V gene. The V gene lost 8 bases and the J gene lost 9 bases, with 19 bases spanning the gap. This CDR3 is built from 13 residues. CDR3 sequence reads: CASCVFREKAQYF. In DNA form, the CDR3 reads TGTGCCAGCTGTGTGTTCCGTGAGAAGGCCCAGTACTTC.

As for this clonotype: A much larger clone lies one base from this, so it may be a read error. The chain links TRBV30 to TRBJ1-1; possibly TRBD1 for D (5 bases). V lost 6 bases to trimming and J lost 1 base, with 12 bases between them. The CDR3 runs to 13 residues. Germline V CDR1 and CDR2: GTSNPN, SVGIG (reference sequence). The CDR3, as DNA: TGTGCCTGTCCTCGGACAAGGAACACTGAAGCTTTCTTT. Translating gives CACPRTRNTEAFF.

Notes on this clonotype: A much larger clonotype is one base distant, so this may be a read error. V is TRBV30 and J is TRBJ1-1; D call uncertain. Per the germline V gene, CDR1 is GTSNPN and CDR2 is SVGIG (reference sequence). This CDR3 is 13 amino acids long. CDR3 sequence reads: CVWIGEANTEAFF. The DNA for the CDR3 is TGTGTCTGGATAGGAGAAGCGAACACTGAAGCTTTCTTT.